This T cell receptor (beta chain) appears in the sequencing data of a study of T cell responses to AZD1222 COVID-19 vaccine. Study-level points and caveats: Increases in Spike-specific TCR breadth and depth were seen after two AZD1222 doses. Most donors were white British, females outnumbered males, and clonal diversity was possibly underestimated.

V lost 8 bases to trimming and J lost 2 bases, with 13 bases between them. The CDR3 spans 12 residues. Germline V lookup: CDR1 SQVTM, CDR2 ANQGSEA. Clones were sequenced by immunoSEQ multiplex PCR, and TCRdb holds only the in-frame ones, with some missing. The sample records about 150,000 clones, more than 75% being singletons. Notes on this clone: Its matching antigen is unknown.

The sample here was peripheral blood, taken 28 days after the second AZD1222 dose. The chain joins TRBV29-1 to TRBJ2-7; no reliable D call. This receptor was identified in an adult who received the AZD1222 COVID-19 vaccine. This chain's CDR3 is CSFKASPYEQYF. CDR3 nucleotide sequence: TGCAGCTTTAAAGCGTCCCCCTACGAGCAGTACTTC.